Listed here are 7 T cell receptor beta chains from one sample, sequenced in a study of blood T cell repertoires in COVID-19. The assay was immunoSEQ multiplex PCR, and TCRdb's table has in-frame clones only and misses some. The profile shows under 250,000 clones, roughly four fifths of them singletons. The sample comprised PBMCs or T cells enriched from blood (not recorded which). These receptors were collected from a man in his sixties who had recovered from COVID-19.

V and J are TRBV18 and TRBJ1-5; maybe TRBD1 (5 bases). Per germline, CDR1 KGHSH and CDR2 LQKENI. CDR3 size: 14 residues. V shed 3 bases and J shed 9 bases, with 15 bases lying between them. The CDR3 spells CASSPRDREGPQHF. The CDR3, as DNA: TGTGCCAGCTCACCCCGGGACCGGGAGGGGCCCCAGCATTTT.

The V gene is TRBV28, the J gene TRBJ2-7; no clear D gene. The CDR3 contains 11 residues. Trimming pared 6 bases from V and 3 bases from J, leaving 6 bases between. The germline gives CDR1 MDHEN, CDR2 SYDVKM. This CDR3 is CASRQLYEQYF. CDR3 DNA sequence: TGTGCCAGCAGACAGCTCTACGAGCAGTACTTC.

This chain uses TRBV10-3 with TRBJ1-4; D might be TRBD1 (6 bases). V was shortened by 2 bases and J by 5 bases, with 12 bases between the two germline ends. The germline CDR1 and CDR2 sequences are ENHRY and SYGVKD. The CDR3 has 15 residues. The CDR3 reads CAISEEQGENEKLFF. CDR3 coding DNA: TGTGCCATCAGTGAGGAACAGGGAGAAAATGAAAAACTGTTTTTT.

This clone was seen just once. As DNA, the CDR3 is TGTGCCAGCAGTGGGACAGGGGGAGGAAACACCATATATTTT. Encoded protein: CASSGTGGGNTIYF. V usage is TRBV2 and J usage is TRBJ1-3; 10 nucleotides match TRBD1. V dropped 4 bases and J dropped 4; count of bases not matched to a gene: 1. The germline CDR1 and CDR2 sequences are SNHLY and FYNNEI. This CDR3 contains 14 residues.

The chain is built from TRBV7-2 and TRBJ1-2; 11 nucleotides agree with TRBD1. V lost 4 bases to trimming and J lost 4 bases; unmatched junction nucleotides: 5. This CDR3 comprises 15 residues. Germline CDR1 and CDR2: SGHTA and FQGNSA. CDR3 in DNA: TGTGCCAGCAGCTCGGGACAGGGGGAGGCCTATGGCTACACCTTC. Translating gives CASSSGQGEAYGYTF.

This chain uses TRBV5-1 with TRBJ2-7, with D possibly matching TRBD2 (6 bases). CDR3 length: 15 amino acids. V was pared by 3 bases and J by 4 bases, with 17 bases between. Per the germline V gene, CDR1 is SGHRS and CDR2 is YFSETQ. The CDR3 coding sequence is TGCGCCAGCAGCTCTTCCCTCGGGGGAAGGTACGAGCAGTACTTC. Translating it yields CASSSSLGGRYEQYF.

This CDR3 reads CASRMDSSYEQYF. CDR3 nucleotide sequence: TGTGCCAGCAGAATGGACTCCTCCTACGAGCAGTACTTC. The rearrangement joins TRBV2 to TRBJ2-7, with D perhaps TRBD2 (5 bases). There are 13 residues in the CDR3. Germline V CDR1 and CDR2: SNHLY, FYNNEI. Trimming removed 6 bases from V and 0 bases from J, with 9 bases in between.